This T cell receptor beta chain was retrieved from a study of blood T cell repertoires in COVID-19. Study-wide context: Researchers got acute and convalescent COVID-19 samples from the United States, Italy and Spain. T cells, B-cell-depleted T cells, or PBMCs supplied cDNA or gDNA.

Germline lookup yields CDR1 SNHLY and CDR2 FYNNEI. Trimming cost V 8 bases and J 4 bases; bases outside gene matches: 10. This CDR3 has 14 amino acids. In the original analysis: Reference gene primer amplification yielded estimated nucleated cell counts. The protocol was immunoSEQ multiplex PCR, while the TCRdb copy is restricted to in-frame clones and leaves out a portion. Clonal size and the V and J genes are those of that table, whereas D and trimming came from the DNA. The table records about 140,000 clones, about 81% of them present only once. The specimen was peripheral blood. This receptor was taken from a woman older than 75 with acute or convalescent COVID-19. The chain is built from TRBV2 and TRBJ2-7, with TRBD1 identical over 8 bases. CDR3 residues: CASGDRGRAYEQYF. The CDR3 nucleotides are TGTGCCAGCGGCGACAGGGGCCGGGCTTACGAGCAGTACTTC.